These T cell receptor beta chains were read from a single sample in a study of PD-1 blockade in classical Hodgkin lymphoma. Sequencing was performed with immunoSEQ multiplex PCR; in TCRdb, only in-frame clones are kept and a portion is missing. Of tens of thousands of clones in the sample, around 80% were seen once. The sample consisted of peripheral blood mononuclear cells (PBMCs), taken before the second cycle of nivolumab. These receptors originate from a human donor with classical Hodgkin lymphoma. Each CDR3 is given with its conserved first and last residue. The order of the fields is V gene, D gene, J gene, clone size, CDR3 DNA, CDR3 protein. The D gene is left open where the match is weak. Size is stated for part of the rows, as once, few or many counts, or as a class when the clone is expanded.

TRBV4-1,-,TRBJ1-2,-,TGCGCCAGCAGCCAAGTGACCCGGACAGCAGGCTACACCTTC,CASSQVTRTAGYTF
TRBV6-5,TRBD1,TRBJ1-5,once,TGTGCCAGCAGTCATGGACAGGGAAGCAATCAGCCCCAGCATTTT,CASSHGQGSNQPQHF
TRBV5-5,-,TRBJ1-2,-,TGTGCCAGCAGCCCCTCGCAGTCCTATGGCTACACCTTC,CASSPSQSYGYTF
TRBV6-4,-,TRBJ2-5,-,TGTGCCAGCAGTGAGGGAGCGGAAGAGACCCAGTACTTC,CASSEGAEETQYF
TRBV7-2,-,TRBJ2-5,-,TGTGCCAGCAGCTTTGGCGGGGCAAGCCAAGAGACCCAGTACTTC,CASSFGGASQETQYF
TRBV18,TRBD2,TRBJ2-1,-,TGTGCCAGCTCACCACTCCGGGGGGACAATGAGCAGTTCTTC,CASSPLRGDNEQFF
TRBV7-6,-,TRBJ1-1,-,TGTGCCAGCAGCGTAGCCCGGGGAGCTGAAGCTTTCTTT,CASSVARGAEAFF
TRBV7-2,-,TRBJ1-6,once,TGTGCCAGCAGCCCTGGAGCCTATAATTCACCCCTCCACTTT,CASSPGAYNSPLHF
TRBV18,TRBD1,TRBJ2-7,-,TGTGCCAGCTCAGGTCAGAGGGGACAGGGTGGAGGCGAGCAGTACTTC,CASSGQRGQGGGEQYF
TRBV5-4,TRBD1,TRBJ2-2,-,TGTGCCAGCAGACTCGGGACAGGGTACACCGGGGAGCTGTTTTTT,CASRLGTGYTGELFF
TRBV18,TRBD2,TRBJ2-7,-,TGTGCCAGCTCACCCATGGGGACTAGCGGGGGACTATCCTACGAGCAGTACTTC,CASSPMGTSGGLSYEQYF
TRBV15,-,TRBJ1-2,-,TGTGCCACCAGCAGAGATCACAGTTATGGCTACACCTTC,CATSRDHSYGYTF
TRBV9,TRBD1,TRBJ2-5,-,TGTGCCAGCAGCGTTTCCTCCGGGACAGTCCCCGAGACCCAGTACTTC,CASSVSSGTVPETQYF
TRBV4-1,-,TRBJ2-7,-,TGCGCCAGCAGCCCCGACCCGAGCTCCTACGAGCAGTACTTC,CASSPDPSSYEQYF
TRBV6-5,-,TRBJ2-5,-,TGTGCCAGCAGTTACTCGAAGAGGGGGGAAGAGACCCAGTACTTC,CASSYSKRGEETQYF
TRBV6-6,-,TRBJ2-3,-,TGTGCCAGCAGTCCTCGGTTGAACACAGATACGCAGTATTTT,CASSPRLNTDTQYF
TRBV5-6,-,TRBJ2-3,-,TGTGCCAGCAGCTACGGAAAGATTACAGATACGCAGTATTTT,CASSYGKITDTQYF
TRBV5-6,-,TRBJ1-6,-,TGTGCCAGCAGCTTGTTTTCGGGGTCCTATAATTCACCCCTCCACTTT,CASSLFSGSYNSPLHF
TRBV29-1,TRBD2,TRBJ2-5,-,TGCAGCGCAGAACTAGCGGGGGGGCAAGAGACCCAGTACTTC,CSAELAGGQETQYF
TRBV6-1,-,TRBJ1-3,medium-sized,TGTGCCAGCAGTGATGGGGTCTCAGGAAACACCATATATTTT,CASSDGVSGNTIYF
TRBV7-9,-,TRBJ1-5,-,TGTGCCAGCAGCTTACAGGGAAGCAATCAGCCCCAGCATTTT,CASSLQGSNQPQHF
TRBV7-3,-,TRBJ1-1,-,TGTGCCAGCAGCTCCGGTGGGTATAGGGATGAAGCTTTCTTT,CASSSGGYRDEAFF
TRBV30,-,TRBJ2-7,-,TGTGCCTGTACGGGCCCTACCTACGAGCAGTACTTC,CACTGPTYEQYF
TRBV4-1,-,TRBJ2-7,-,TGCGCCAGCAGCCAAGATTCAAGAGCAGGGGCCGAGCAGTACTTC,CASSQDSRAGAEQYF
TRBV7-3,-,TRBJ2-3,-,TGTGCCAGCAGCTCTCTTTCTCTAAATACGCAGTATTTT,CASSSLSLNTQYF
TRBV2,-,TRBJ2-1,-,TGTGCCAGCAGTGATCAGGGGTTTTCTTACAATGAGCAGTTCTTC,CASSDQGFSYNEQFF
TRBV6-5,-,TRBJ1-6,-,TGTGCCAGCAGTTACTCGGTCAACTCCCGGGATTCACCCCTCCACTTT,CASSYSVNSRDSPLHF
TRBV10-3,-,TRBJ2-3,-,TGTGCCATCAGTGAGCGTGGGCAGGGCGCTAGCACAGATACGCAGTATTTT,CAISERGQGASTDTQYF
TRBV10-3,TRBD1,TRBJ1-6,-,TGTGCCAGCTACGGACAGGGGAATAATTCACCCCTCCACTTT,CASYGQGNNSPLHF
TRBV7-9,-,TRBJ1-2,-,TGTGCCAGCGAGGGGGGATTAGGGTATGGCTACACCTTC,CASEGGLGYGYTF
TRBV28,-,TRBJ2-7,-,TGTGCCAGCAGTTCCCAGCCGCACGAGCAGTACTTC,CASSSQPHEQYF
TRBV5-6,-,TRBJ1-1,once,TGTGCCAGCAGCCTGGACAGATTGAACACTGAAGCTTTCTTT,CASSLDRLNTEAFF
TRBV28,TRBD1,TRBJ1-2,-,TGTGCCAGCAGACCAACGGGACAGGTTAACTATGGCTACACCTTC,CASRPTGQVNYGYTF
TRBV18,-,TRBJ2-5,-,TGTGCCAGCTCACCACCGTGGGCAACCTCCCAAGAGACCCAGTACTTC,CASSPPWATSQETQYF
TRBV27,TRBD1,TRBJ2-7,-,TGTGCCAGCAGTTTCCGGACAGGGGACTCCTACGAGCAGTACTTC,CASSFRTGDSYEQYF
TRBV18,-,TRBJ1-5,once,TGTGCCAGCTCACCAACAGGGTCAAGCAATCAGCCCCAGCATTTT,CASSPTGSSNQPQHF
TRBV19,TRBD1,TRBJ2-7,-,TGTGCCAGTAGTGCTTTAAGGGGACAGGGGACCTACGAGCAGTACTTC,CASSALRGQGTYEQYF
TRBV20-1,-,TRBJ2-1,-,TGCAGTGCTAACAACTACAATGAGCAGTTCTTC,CSANNYNEQFF
TRBV11-1,TRBD2,TRBJ2-3,once,TGTGCCAGCAGCTTCAGGACTAGCGGGGCAAGCACAGATACGCAGTATTTT,CASSFRTSGASTDTQYF
TRBV28,-,TRBJ2-1,-,TGTGCCAGCCCTAAGGCGGTAGTCGAATTCTTC,CASPKAVVEFF
TRBV21-1,-,TRBJ2-5,-,TGTGCCACCGAGGAGGGGACCCAGTACTTC,CATEEGTQYF